This T cell receptor beta chain was identified during a study of OX40 agonist ivuxolimab in advanced cancers. In the study overall: At doses from 0.01 to 10 mg/kg, patients were given intravenous ivuxolimab every 2 weeks. Past anti-PD-1, anti-PD-L1 or anti-CTLA-4 therapy was accepted, and 40% had received some.

Patients were excluded for autoimmune disease history or systemic immunosuppression. The protocol was immunoSEQ multiplex PCR, while the TCRdb copy is restricted to in-frame clones and leaves out a portion. The sample lists about 85,000 clones; 80% to 90% were seen once. Study-level points and caveats: CD8+ T cells averaged more expanded clones than CD4+.

As to this clone: Its specificity is unknown.

CDR1 WNHNN and CDR2 SYGVQD come from the germline V gene (reference sequence). The CDR3 length is 16 residues. The ends were cut back, 8 bases at V and 1 base at J, with 18 bases in the middle. The gene calls are TRBV10-1 and TRBJ1-5; D is undetermined. The source of this sequence is an adult with an advanced solid tumor such as melanoma, head and neck, liver or kidney cancer. The sequences come from CD4+ or CD8+ T cells sorted from blood, collected in a trial of the OX40 agonist ivuxolimab. CDR3 amino acids: CASPQDADRSNQPQHF. CDR3 sequence (DNA): TGCGCCAGCCCCCAGGATGCGGATAGAAGCAATCAGCCCCAGCATTTT.